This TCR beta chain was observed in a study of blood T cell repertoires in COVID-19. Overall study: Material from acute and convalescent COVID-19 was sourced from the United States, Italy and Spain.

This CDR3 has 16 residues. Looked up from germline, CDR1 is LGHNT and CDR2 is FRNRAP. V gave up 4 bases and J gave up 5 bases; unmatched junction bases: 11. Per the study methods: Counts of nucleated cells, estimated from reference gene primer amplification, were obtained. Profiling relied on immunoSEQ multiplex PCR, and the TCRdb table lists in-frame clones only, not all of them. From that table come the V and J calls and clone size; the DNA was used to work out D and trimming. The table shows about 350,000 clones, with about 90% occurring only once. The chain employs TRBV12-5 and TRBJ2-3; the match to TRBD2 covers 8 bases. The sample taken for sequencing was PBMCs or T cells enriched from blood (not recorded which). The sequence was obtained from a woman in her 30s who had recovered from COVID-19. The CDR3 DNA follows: TGTGCTAGTGGTTCCCCTTGGAGCGGGGGCATAGATACGCAGTATTTT. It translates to CASGSPWSGGIDTQYF.